Shown below are 7 T cell receptor beta chains from a single sample sequenced in a study of blood T cell repertoires in COVID-19. Using immunoSEQ multiplex PCR, the repertoire was profiled, and TCRdb retains in-frame clones only, with some absent. This sample has about 93,000 clones, with about 77% found just once. The sample was peripheral blood. Receptors were obtained from a human donor in a cohort sampled during active COVID-19.

The sample holds one count of this clone. This sequence joins TRBV6-5 and TRBJ2-2; TRBD1 aligns across 9 bases. This CDR3 is 13 amino acids long. Germline V lookup: CDR1 MNHEY, CDR2 SVGAGI. V dropped 7 bases and J dropped 6; count of bases not matched to a gene: 3. Here the CDR3 reads CASKTGGAGELFF. The CDR3 coding sequence is TGTGCCAGCAAGACAGGGGGGGCCGGGGAGCTGTTTTTT.

This clone came up a few times. The V and J genes are TRBV6-5 and TRBJ1-3, with TRBD1 matching 12 bases. This CDR3 has 15 residues. Trimming at V came to 4 bases and at J to 9 bases, leaving 7 bases not matched to a gene. CDR1 and CDR2 (germline): MNHEY, SVGAGI. CDR3 loop: CASSSGTGGWSTIYF. For the CDR3, the DNA is TGTGCCAGCAGTTCCGGGACAGGGGGCTGGAGCACCATATATTTT.

In regard to this clone: Other DNA sequences of this sample code for an identical CDR3. The chain is built from TRBV27 and TRBJ1-2, with D perhaps matching TRBD1 (5 bases). Germline V gene lookup returns CDR1 MNHEY and CDR2 SMNVEV (reference sequence). Trimming left V 3 bases short and J 2 bases short, with 7 bases between. The CDR3 runs to 13 residues. CDR3 nucleotides: TGTGCCAGCAGTTTGCGGGACAACTATGGCTACACCTTC. Protein sequence: CASSLRDNYGYTF.

In this sample, this clone turned up a few times. CDR3 protein: CASSLRYSNQPQHF. The CDR3 coding sequence is TGTGCCAGCAGTTTACGGTATAGCAATCAGCCCCAGCATTTT. The rearrangement joins TRBV28 to TRBJ1-5, with no clear D. With 2 bases removed from V and 0 bases from J, the gap between germline ends came to 5 bases. In germline, CDR1 is MDHEN, CDR2 SYDVKM. CDR3 length: 14 amino acids.

The V call is TRBV19, the J call TRBJ1-1; TRBD1 agrees at 8 bases. CDR3 size: 15 residues. V was clipped by 7 bases and J by 6 bases; unmatched bases: 13. CDR1 and CDR2 from the germline V gene are LNHDA and SQIVND (reference sequence). CDR3 DNA sequence: TGTGCCAGTACTAGGTTAGGGCAGGGGGCCTCTGAAGCTTTCTTT. Translating gives CASTRLGQGASEAFF.

This clone has only a few counts. The V gene is TRBV25-1, the J gene TRBJ1-3; D not certain. V lost 3 bases and J lost 2, with 17 bases in between. This CDR3 is built from 17 residues. The germline V gene has CDR1 MGHDK and CDR2 SYGVNS. The CDR3 DNA sequence: TGTGCCAGCAGTGATGGTCCCGGGGAGGGCCCTGGAAACACCATATATTTT. It is translated as CASSDGPGEGPGNTIYF.

This clone was observed a few times. J is TRBJ2-2 and V is TRBV7-3, with 7 bases aligning to TRBD2. J was trimmed by 7 bases and V by 5 bases; bases with no gene match: 1. This CDR3 region has 12 residues. Germline assignment: CDR1 SGHTA and CDR2 FQGTGA. CDR3 residues: CASSASGGELFF. The CDR3 nucleotides are TGTGCCAGCAGCGCTAGCGGCGGGGAGCTGTTTTTT.